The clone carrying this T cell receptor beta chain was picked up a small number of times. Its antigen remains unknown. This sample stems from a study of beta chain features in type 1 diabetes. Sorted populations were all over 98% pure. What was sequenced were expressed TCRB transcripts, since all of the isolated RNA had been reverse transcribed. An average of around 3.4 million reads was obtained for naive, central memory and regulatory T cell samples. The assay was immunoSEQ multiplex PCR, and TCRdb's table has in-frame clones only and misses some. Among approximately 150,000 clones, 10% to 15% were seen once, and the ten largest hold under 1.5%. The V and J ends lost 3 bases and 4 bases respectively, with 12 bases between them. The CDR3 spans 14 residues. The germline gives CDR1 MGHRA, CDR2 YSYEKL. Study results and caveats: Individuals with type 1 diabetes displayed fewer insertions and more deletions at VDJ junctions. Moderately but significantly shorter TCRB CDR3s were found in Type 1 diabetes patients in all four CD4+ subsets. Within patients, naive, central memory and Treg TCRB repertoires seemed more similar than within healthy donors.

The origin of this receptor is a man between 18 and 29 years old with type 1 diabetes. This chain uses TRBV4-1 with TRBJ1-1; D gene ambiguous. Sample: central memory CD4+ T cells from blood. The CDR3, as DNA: TGCGCCAGCAGCCACCCTCTCGGAAGCACTGAAGCTTTCTTT. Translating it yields CASSHPLGSTEAFF.